This T cell receptor (beta chain) was documented in a study of tumor and adjacent non-tumor tissue in lung cancer (dated by TCRdb to 2017 to 2018). In the study overall: Of the cohort, over 9 patients had adenocarcinoma, 2 had squamous cell carcinoma and 1 had small cell lung cancer. Among the roughly 15 patients, ages ranged from about 30 to 80 years, approximately 10 were men and 5 were women, and disease was TNM stage I to III. The study compared bulk TCRbeta repertoires from lung tumor tissue and matched distant non-tumor lung tissue of around 14 lung cancer patients. TCRbeta CDR3 sequencing was performed on 25 to 35 paired specimens, with one tumor sample and one normal lung sample collected per patient. Sequencing produced fewer than 150,000,000 productive TCRbeta reads in total, an average of approximately 4.5 million reads per sample.

Here is what the overall study found, with its caveats: Neither the sequencing platform nor unique molecular identifiers are mentioned in the methods. TCR diversity was significantly higher in younger patients, and greater tumor TCR diversity was associated with shorter overall survival and shorter disease-free survival. Tumor tissue showed significantly higher TCR diversity (inverse Simpson) than normal lung tissue, at 431.37 vs 166.20 (P = 0.0075, Mann-Whitney U test). Because peripheral blood was not sequenced, blood TCRbeta repertoires in the lung cancer patients of the study were not examined. The top 100 clones made up a significantly larger cumulative share of the repertoire in normal lung than in tumor tissue. Only approximately 14 patients were in the cohort, and the authors stated that larger samples and more detailed clinical data are needed.

The library was produced with multiplex PCR. The sample was run on an Illumina HiSeq 2500. TCRbeta libraries were constructed through three rounds of nested PCR with primers (Table S4) according to protocols adapted from ARM-PCR. Before sequencing, PCR products in the 200-500 bp range were cut out of the gel and cleaned up using the QIAquick gel extraction kit. Regarding the original processing steps: Trimmomatic was used to clean the reads, FLASH was used to merge the reads into complete CDR3 sequences, and MiTCR was used to assign the reads to V(D)J germline segments. Clonal diversity was computed as the inverse Simpson's index with VDJtools. Productive reads were defined as in-frame sequences without a premature stop codon. TCRdb applied fastp at Q25 and MiXCR to the public reads, then kept only in-frame beta chains. Each entry merges the rows of one CDR3 protein and shows their most common DNA and genes. TCRdb assigned the V and J calls; the authors' analysis was not used. For this sample the table gives 47,000 or so distinct CDR3 sequences, of which roughly two thirds were detected only once. The ten largest clones represent about 29% of the sample.

Regarding this clonotype: The target of this receptor is not known. One end of the junction varies from germline; a read error may be responsible.

Bulk unsorted tissue served as the source for RNA extraction, and RNA quality was assessed using a NanoDrop ND-1000 and an Agilent 2100. Distant non-tumor tissue taken more than 3 cm from the tumor edge was used as the normal lung sample. Donors were newly diagnosed lung cancer patients admitted for thoracic surgery in China between August and November 2014, without prior chemotherapy. Anyone who had undergone radiotherapy or chemotherapy before, or who had another cancer at the same time, was left out of the study. Pieces of surgical tissue measuring about 1-2 cm3 were kept in RNAlater solution and stored at -80 degrees C until use. The sequencing input was distant non-tumor lung tissue. The receptor's source is a woman in her 70s with non-small cell lung cancer.

The DNA is TGTGCCAGTAACAGAACTAGCGGGTGGGAAGGTGAGCTGTTCTTC. Its coded protein is CASNRTSGWEGELFF. Rearrangement joined TRBV7-9 to TRBJ2-1; the junction holds 9 bases that match TRBD2. From a lookup of the germline V gene (reference sequence), CDR1 and CDR2 are SEHNR and FQNEAQ. The cysteine opens and the phenylalanine closes a CDR3 of 15 amino acids. The entry retains the CDR3 DNA only, 45 bases that are in frame from base 1.